These 5 T cell receptor beta chains were sequenced from one sample in a study of blood T cell repertoires in COVID-19. Only in-frame clones appear in the TCRdb table, and some are missing; sequencing was by immunoSEQ multiplex PCR. The sample gives 82,000 or so clones, roughly 89% of which show up once; more than 0.9% is in the top ten. Source material: PBMCs or T cells enriched from blood (not recorded which). Source of these receptors: a woman aged 45-65 years with acute COVID-19.

The gene calls are TRBV30 and TRBJ1-1; TRBD1 is a possible D gene (6 bases). The germline V and J ends were trimmed by 0 bases and 7 bases, with 15 bases remaining between them. This CDR3 spans 14 amino acids. Germline loops: CDR1 GTSNPN, CDR2 SVGIG (reference sequence). The CDR3 here is CAWSVWPGDDEAFF. CDR3 DNA: TGTGCCTGGAGTGTATGGCCAGGGGACGATGAAGCTTTCTTT.

V gene TRBV11-2 combines with J gene TRBJ2-2; D gene uncertain. Per the germline V gene, CDR1 is SGHAT and CDR2 is FQNNGV. CDR3 length: 14 amino acids. V gave up 2 bases and J gave up 5 bases, with 9 bases separating them. CDR3 sequence (DNA): TGTGCCAGCAGCTTATCTACCGGGACCGGGGAGCTGTTTTTT. Translation gives CASSLSTGTGELFF.

This clone was seen a single time. The chain combines TRBV5-1 with TRBJ1-4; a possible D gene is TRBD1 (5 bases). Per the germline V gene, CDR1 is SGHRS and CDR2 is YFSETQ. V lost 1 base and J 8 bases, leaving 18 bases between the germline ends. This CDR3 has 16 amino acids. CDR3 DNA sequence: TGCGCCAGCAGCTTGACTGGGCAGGGAGGGATCGAAAAACTGTTTTTT. It codes for CASSLTGQGGIEKLFF.

This sequence joins TRBV5-5 and TRBJ1-1; D ambiguous. The CDR3 has 14 residues. Germline CDR1 reads SGHKS; CDR2 reads YYEKEE (reference sequence). Trimming left V 0 bases short and J 11 bases short, with 17 bases between. The CDR3 spells CASSLGFSHRGAFF. CDR3 coding DNA: TGTGCCAGCAGCTTGGGGTTTTCACACCGAGGGGCTTTCTTT.

This chain uses TRBV4-1 with TRBJ1-1, with TRBD1 as a possible D gene (6 bases). From germline, CDR1 is MGHRA and CDR2 YSYEKL. CDR3 length equals 17 residues. Trimming took 2 bases from V and 11 from J, leaving 27 bases between them. In DNA, the CDR3 is TGCGCCAGCAGCCAATGGGGGACACGGTCCGACAGAGCTCAGGCTTTCTTT. Its translation is CASSQWGTRSDRAQAFF.